A single sample is the source of the 3 T cell receptor beta chains below, sequenced in a study of blood T cell repertoires in COVID-19. Some clones are missing from TCRdb's copy, which holds only in-frame ones; the method was immunoSEQ multiplex PCR. The sample lists about 140,000 clones, more than 65% seen once, with 4% in the top ten. The sample consisted of peripheral blood. All receptors derive from an older woman with acute or convalescent COVID-19.

V is TRBV6-5 and J is TRBJ2-7; 7 bases match TRBD2. V shed 6 bases and J 3 bases; nucleotides not matched to a gene: 11. The CDR3 has 15 amino acids. Germline assignment: CDR1 MNHEY and CDR2 SVGAGI. The CDR3 sequence is CASSIVDSGGYEQYF. CDR3 nucleotide sequence: TGTGCCAGCAGCATTGTGGACTCGGGGGGCTACGAGCAGTACTTC.

This clone was found once. The chain combines TRBV3-1 (or the pseudogene TRBV3-2) with TRBJ2-5; TRBD1 matches at 8 bases. There are 16 residues in the CDR3. CDR1 LGHDT and CDR2 YNNKEL come from the germline V gene (reference sequence). Trimming took 0 bases from V and 1 from J; bases not matched to a gene: 4. In DNA form, the CDR3 reads TGTGCCAGCAGCCAAGAGGGGACAGGAAGCCAAGAGACCCAGTACTTC. Translation gives CASSQEGTGSQETQYF.

This chain connects TRBV19 to TRBJ2-3; possible D gene TRBD1, 5 bases. V was pared by 0 bases and J by 4 bases, with 8 bases between. The CDR3 totals 14 residues. Germline lookup yields CDR1 LNHDA and CDR2 SQIVND (reference sequence). The CDR3 loop is CASSIDFRADTQYF. The CDR3 DNA follows: TGTGCCAGTAGTATAGATTTCAGGGCAGATACGCAGTATTTT.